These 14 T cell receptor beta chains were sequenced from one sample in a study of shared clonotypes between healthy human individuals. Method: immunoSEQ multiplex PCR; TCRdb's copy keeps in-frame clones and lacks some. The sample comprises more than 2 million clones, around 95% of which are singletons, and more than 0.1% rests with the top ten. Sequenced material: naive CD4+ T cells sorted from blood. The subset is: CD45RA+ positively selected. Receptor source: a man younger than 30 in good health.

The J gene is TRBJ2-5, the V gene TRBV7-2; D might be TRBD1 (6 bases). The CDR3 is 15 amino acids. Per germline, CDR1 SGHTA and CDR2 FQGNSA. With 5 bases removed from V and 4 bases from J, the gap between germline ends came to 17 bases. CDR3 in amino acids: CASSVQGPVRETQYF. The CDR3, as DNA: TGTGCCAGCAGCGTGCAGGGGCCGGTCCGAGAGACCCAGTACTTC.

CDR3 DNA: TGTGCCAGCAGCCCCGGGACGGGGAGCTCCTATAATTCACCCCTCCACTTT. This encodes CASSPGTGSSYNSPLHF. J is TRBJ1-6 and V is TRBV5-8; D perhaps matches TRBD1 (5 bases). Germline V gene data show CDR1 as SGHTS and CDR2 as YDEGEE. V lost 4 bases and J 0 bases, leaving 14 bases between the germline ends. The CDR3 is 17 amino acids.

The chain has TRBV28 and TRBJ2-1; D is uncertain. Germline loops: CDR1 MDHEN, CDR2 SYDVKM. V dropped 4 bases and J dropped 0 bases, with 10 bases sitting between them. The CDR3 totals 15 residues. The CDR3 loop reads CASSSRWSSYNEQFF. CDR3 nucleotides: TGTGCCAGCAGTTCGCGATGGAGCTCCTACAATGAGCAGTTCTTC.

The J gene is TRBJ2-3, the V gene TRBV28, with D uncertain. Germline CDR1 MDHEN, CDR2 SYDVKM. The CDR3 consists of 11 residues. V lost 7 bases and J 6 bases, leaving 8 bases between the germline ends. The CDR3 protein is CASMAPDTQYF. DNA for the CDR3: TGTGCCAGCATGGCCCCTGATACGCAGTATTTT. The full variable domain, its missing parts supplied by reference TRBV28 and TRBJ2-3, is DVKVTQSSRYLVKRTGEKVFLECVQDMDHENMFWYRQDPGLGLRLIYFSYDVKMKEKGDIPEGYSVSREKKERFSLILESASTNQTSMYLCASMAPDTQYFGPGTRLTVL.

The chain has TRBV9 and TRBJ1-4, with D possibly TRBD1 on 5 matching bases. V shed 1 base and J shed 7 bases, with 11 bases lying between them. CDR3 length: 14 amino acids. Germline CDR1 is SGDLS and CDR2 is YYNGEE. This CDR3 reads CASSVSPGSEKLFF. In nucleotides, the CDR3 is TGTGCCAGCAGCGTATCCCCAGGGTCTGAAAAACTGTTTTTT.

V is TRBV2 and J is TRBJ1-2; D is possibly TRBD1 (5 bases). This CDR3 region has 12 residues. Germline V gene lookup returns CDR1 SNHLY and CDR2 FYNNEI. V was pared by 5 bases and J by 6 bases, with 10 bases between. The CDR3: CASSSDSHGYTF. CDR3 nucleotides: TGTGCCAGCAGTTCAGACAGCCATGGCTACACCTTC.

The chain links TRBV5-1 to TRBJ2-5, with D perhaps matching TRBD1 or TRBD2 (6 bases each). V shed 4 bases and J shed 5 bases, with 15 bases lying between them. Germline V gene lookup returns CDR1 SGHRS and CDR2 YFSETQ. The CDR3 covers 14 residues. The CDR3 DNA sequence: TGCGCCAGCAGCCCTGAGGGGGGAGTGGAGACCCAGTACTTC. Its protein is CASSPEGGVETQYF.

This chain links TRBV11-3 with TRBJ2-6; 11 positions match TRBD1. CDR3 length equals 17 residues. Per the germline V gene, CDR1 is SGHNT and CDR2 is YENEEA. V trimming: 5 bases; J trimming: 0 bases; junction bases outside the gene matches: 3. CDR3 loop: CASSPGTGGSGANVLTF. The CDR3 region has the DNA TGTGCCAGCAGCCCCGGGACAGGGGGCTCTGGGGCCAACGTCCTGACTTTC.

As to this clone: This sample includes further DNA sequences coding for the same CDR3. The chain joins TRBV11-3 to TRBJ2-2; D remains unclear. The ends were cut back, 6 bases at V and 5 bases at J, with 4 bases in the middle. The CDR3 length is 11 residues. Germline-derived CDR1 and CDR2 are SGHNT and YENEEA. Here the CDR3 DNA reads TGTGCCAGCAGTTTAACCGGGGAGCTGTTTTTT. It yields the protein CASSLTGELFF.

This sequence joins TRBV6-5 and TRBJ1-1; D gene ambiguous. The CDR3 totals 14 residues. V was clipped by 2 bases and J by 2 bases, with 9 bases between them. From germline, CDR1 is MNHEY and CDR2 SVGAGI. The chain's CDR3 is CASSYARHNTEAFF. In DNA form, the CDR3 reads TGTGCCAGCAGTTACGCCAGACATAACACTGAAGCTTTCTTT.

V usage is TRBV6-6 and J usage is TRBJ2-7; D tentatively reads TRBD1 or TRBD2 (7 bases each). This CDR3 contains 14 residues. Trimming removed 6 bases at V and 3 bases at J, with 15 bases between. Germline V gives CDR1 MNHNY, CDR2 SVGAGI (reference sequence). The CDR3 nucleotides are TGTGCCAGCAGACCCGACAGGGACTACTACGAGCAGTACTTC. As protein: CASRPDRDYYEQYF.

CDR3 region: CASSELGQALNSPLHF. CDR3 bases: TGCGCCAGCAGTGAATTGGGGCAGGCCCTCAATTCACCCCTCCACTTT. The chain is built from TRBV10-2 and TRBJ1-6, with a weak D call TRBD1 (5 bases). The CDR3 has 16 amino acids. The V gene's germline CDR1 is WSHSY and CDR2 SAAADI. Trimming shortened V by 3 bases and J by 7 bases, and 16 bases separated the two germline ends.

This chain links TRBV7-2 with TRBJ2-7; D may correspond to TRBD1 or TRBD2 (5 bases each). Germline values: CDR1 SGHTA, CDR2 FQGNSA. The CDR3 is made up of 14 amino acids. The germline V and J ends were trimmed by 5 bases and 7 bases, with 18 bases remaining between them. As DNA, the CDR3 is TGTGCCAGCAGCCCCCGGGACGCCGAGAGGGAGCAGTACTTC. Its protein is CASSPRDAEREQYF.

This sequence joins TRBV28 and TRBJ1-6, with D hard to call. Germline CDR1 reads MDHEN; CDR2 reads SYDVKM. Deletions cut 3 bases from V and 11 bases from J, with 14 bases between. The CDR3 runs to 14 residues. For the CDR3, the DNA is TGTGCCAGCAGTTTCGCGGCGGGGAGGACACCCCTCCACTTT. This translates into CASSFAAGRTPLHF. Full variable domain (remainder filled in from reference TRBV28 and TRBJ1-6): DVKVTQSSRYLVKRTGEKVFLECVQDMDHENMFWYRQDPGLGLRLIYFSYDVKMKEKGDIPEGYSVSREKKERFSLILESASTNQTSMYLCASSFAAGRTPLHFGNGTRLTVT.